Here is one TCR beta chain with its context. The sample is drawn from a study of OX40 agonist ivuxolimab in advanced cancers. As for the study in general: Ivuxolimab, which is an agonistic anti-OX40 (CD134) antibody, was administered to the patients. Intravenous ivuxolimab at 0.01 to 10 mg/kg was given to patients every 2 weeks.

The CDR3 is 14 amino acids. Looked up from germline, CDR1 is SGHDT and CDR2 is YYEEEE. Trimming left V 4 bases short and J 3 bases short, with 14 bases between. TCRdb's table, derived via immunoSEQ multiplex PCR, lists solely in-frame clones and lacks some. Of 100,000 or so clones in the sample, less than 95% were seen once. This material consisted of CD4+ or CD8+ T cells sorted from blood, taken in a trial of the OX40 agonist ivuxolimab. The V call is TRBV5-6, the J call TRBJ2-7; D remains ambiguous. This clonotype was obtained from an adult with an advanced solid tumor such as melanoma, head and neck, liver or kidney cancer. CDR3 protein: CASSPYNTGYEQYF. CDR3 nucleotides: TGTGCCAGCAGCCCATACAATACGGGCTACGAGCAGTACTTC.